One and the same sample provided the 25 T cell receptor beta chains below, sequenced in a study of blood T cell repertoires in COVID-19. Here immunoSEQ multiplex PCR was the method, and the copy in TCRdb shows in-frame clones only, minus some. The repertoire includes about 170,000 clones, about 88% of them detected once, and around 2.1% sits in the top ten. Sequencing was done on a sample of peripheral blood. All receptors derive from a man over 45 who had recovered from COVID-19.

V usage is TRBV6-2 or TRBV6-3 and J usage is TRBJ1-5, with 8 nucleotides matching TRBD1. This CDR3 region has 14 residues. V shed 5 bases and J 7 bases; nucleotides not matched to a gene: 7. Germline values: CDR1 MNHEY, CDR2 SVGEGT. CDR3: CASSHDRGGQPQHF. CDR3 coding DNA: TGTGCCAGCAGTCATGACAGGGGAGGGCAGCCCCAGCATTTT.

The chain is built from TRBV25-1 and TRBJ1-4; 10 nucleotides align to TRBD1. This CDR3 has 16 amino acids. With 1 base clipped from V and 6 bases from J, the junction kept 5 bases outside the gene matches. Germline V gene lookup returns CDR1 MGHDK and CDR2 SYGVNS. CDR3 nucleotide sequence: TGTGCCAGCAGTGAATCTCGGGGGACAGGGGATGAAAAACTGTTTTTT. This sequence encodes CASSESRGTGDEKLFF.

This clone has a handful of counts. The rearrangement uses TRBV28 and TRBJ1-1; D uncertain. Trimming took 5 bases from V and 3 from J, leaving 13 bases between them. Germline assignment: CDR1 MDHEN and CDR2 SYDVKM. CDR3 length equals 14 residues. CDR3 protein: CASSPIRSDTEAFF. The CDR3 DNA reads as TGTGCCAGCAGTCCGATAAGGAGTGACACTGAAGCTTTCTTT.

Written as DNA, the CDR3 is TGTGCCAGTAGTAAAAGGGGCCAGGGGGGGAACACTGAAGCTTTCTTT. Encoded protein: CASSKRGQGGNTEAFF. This chain links TRBV19 with TRBJ1-1; 7 nucleotides agree with TRBD1. The CDR3 is 16 amino acids. With 4 bases clipped from V and 1 base from J, the junction kept 9 bases outside the gene matches. Germline V gene data show CDR1 as LNHDA and CDR2 as SQIVND (reference sequence).

The gene calls are TRBV6-1 and TRBJ2-2; 10 nucleotides line up with TRBD2. The germline CDR1 and CDR2 sequences are MNHNS and SASEGT. This CDR3 spans 18 amino acids. J gave up 0 bases and V 2 bases, and 6 bases lay outside the gene matches. The CDR3 here is CASSEKGLARANTGELFF. CDR3 DNA sequence: TGTGCCAGCAGTGAAAAGGGACTAGCGCGAGCGAACACCGGGGAGCTGTTTTTT.

V is TRBV12-3 or TRBV12-4 and J is TRBJ2-3; TRBD2 is a possible D gene (7 bases). This CDR3 contains 13 residues. V was pared by 9 bases and J by 6 bases, with 16 bases between. CDR3 sequence reads: CASTPGGRDTQYF. CDR3 nucleotide sequence: TGTGCCAGTACGCCGGGGGGCAGGGATACGCAGTATTTT.

The V and J genes are TRBV29-1 and TRBJ2-7, with 9 nucleotides matching TRBD1. This CDR3 is built from 14 residues. Trimming at V came to 5 bases and at J to 7 bases, leaving 12 bases not matched to a gene. The germline V gene encodes CDR1 SQVTM and CDR2 ANQGSEA. The CDR3 DNA sequence: TGCAGCGTTACCTCGAGGACAGGGGACGGGGAGCAGTACTTC. Residues: CSVTSRTGDGEQYF.

This chain connects TRBV9 to TRBJ1-2; D is ambiguous. Germline V gene lookup returns CDR1 SGDLS and CDR2 YYNGEE. Trimming removed 3 bases from V and 6 bases from J, with 15 bases in between. The CDR3 is 14 amino acids. CDR3 region: CASSAIGSNHGYTF. The CDR3 coding sequence is TGTGCCAGCAGCGCCATCGGGTCGAACCATGGCTACACCTTC.

This clone was seen only a few times. The chain employs TRBV28 and TRBJ1-5; D may be TRBD1 (5 bases). The V end lost 2 bases, the J end lost 7 bases, and 12 bases lay between the germline ends. This CDR3 has 14 residues. Looked up from germline, CDR1 is MDHEN and CDR2 is SYDVKM. The DNA of the CDR3 is TGTGCCAGCAGTTTAGGGGCAGGGATACAGCCCCAGCATTTT. As protein: CASSLGAGIQPQHF. Filled out from reference TRBV28 and TRBJ1-5, the complete variable domain reads DVKVTQSSRYLVKRTGEKVFLECVQDMDHENMFWYRQDPGLGLRLIYFSYDVKMKEKGDIPEGYSVSREKKERFSLILESASTNQTSMYLCASSLGAGIQPQHFGDGTRLSIL.

In its sample, this clone was seen many times. The genes are TRBV10-2 and TRBJ2-3, with a possible D match to TRBD1 (6 bases). This CDR3 is built from 14 residues. Trimming took off 2 bases at V and 6 bases at J, with 12 bases between the two ends. Germline V gene data show CDR1 as WSHSY and CDR2 as SAAADI. The CDR3 DNA follows: TGCGCCAGCAGTGAGGAGGGGGTCTGGGATACGCAGTATTTT. Protein: CASSEEGVWDTQYF.

This clone was observed a few times. The chain employs TRBV7-9 and TRBJ1-5; 9 nucleotides line up with TRBD1. The J segment lost 5 bases and the V segment lost 5 bases, leaving 4 bases of the junction unmatched. Looked up from germline, CDR1 is SEHNR and CDR2 is FQNEAQ (reference sequence). CDR3 length: 14 residues. As DNA, the CDR3 is TGTGCCAGCAGCGGGGACAGGGTGGATCAGCCCCAGCATTTT. This translates into CASSGDRVDQPQHF.

V and J are TRBV5-1 and TRBJ1-5; possibly TRBD1 for D (5 bases). Germline-derived CDR1 and CDR2 are SGHRS and YFSETQ. The CDR3 runs 15 residues. V was clipped by 5 bases and J by 0 bases, with 12 bases between them. The chain's CDR3 is CASRETVYSNQPQHF. The CDR3 coding sequence is TGCGCCAGCAGAGAGACAGTTTATAGCAATCAGCCCCAGCATTTT.

This clone was observed a few times. The chain has TRBV5-6 and TRBJ1-5; no reliable D call. Trimming left V 4 bases short and J 4 bases short, with 12 bases between. Germline loops: CDR1 SGHDT, CDR2 YYEEEE. The CDR3 length is 14 residues. The CDR3 spells CASSRGLGNQPQHF. Written as DNA, the CDR3 is TGTGCCAGCAGCCGAGGACTGGGGAATCAGCCCCAGCATTTT.

V usage is TRBV23-1 and J usage is TRBJ1-3, with 8 nucleotides matching TRBD1. TRBV23-1 qualifies as an ORF whose function is uncertain. The CDR3 covers 17 residues. The V segment lost 3 bases and the J segment 2 bases; nucleotides outside the gene matches: 9. CDR3 sequence (DNA): TGCGCCAGCAGTCAGGAGCGACAGGGGAGCCCTGGAAACACCATATATTTT. Protein sequence: CASSQERQGSPGNTIYF.

The chain is built from TRBV5-4 and TRBJ1-2; TRBD1 might be the D (6 bases). The V gene's germline CDR1 is SGHNT and CDR2 YYREEE (reference sequence). V was shortened by 6 bases and J by 4 bases, with 16 bases between the two germline ends. The CDR3 has 14 amino acids. CDR3 loop: CASKSRDIAYGYTF. The DNA for the CDR3 is TGTGCCAGCAAGTCCCGGGACATAGCCTATGGCTACACCTTC.

CDR3 coding DNA: TGCGCCAGCAGCCCGCGTCTGGGGACAGGGGCTGGAAACACCATATATTTT. It is translated as CASSPRLGTGAGNTIYF. This chain connects TRBV4-3 to TRBJ1-3; 10 positions agree with TRBD1. This CDR3 spans 17 amino acids. Germline V CDR1 and CDR2: LGHNA, YSLEER. With V trimmed by 4 bases and J by 2 bases, 8 bases remained unmatched.

The chain uses TRBV5-1 and TRBJ1-1, with TRBD1 matching 10 bases. Germline V gene sequence: CDR1 SGHRS, CDR2 YFSETQ. Unmatched junction bases numbered 2, after V lost 3 bases and J lost 0 bases. The CDR3 is 15 residues long. In DNA, the CDR3 is TGCGCCAGCAGCTGGACAGGGGGGATGAACACTGAAGCTTTCTTT. Translating gives CASSWTGGMNTEAFF.

J is TRBJ2-7 and V is TRBV5-5; 7 nucleotides align to TRBD2. Trimming cost V 0 bases and J 3 bases; bases outside gene matches: 6. Germline values: CDR1 SGHKS, CDR2 YYEKEE (reference sequence). The CDR3 is 15 amino acids. The DNA for the CDR3 is TGTGCCAGCAGCTTGGTTACCGGGACTAACTACGAGCAGTACTTC. Its protein is CASSLVTGTNYEQYF.

Only a few counts were recorded for this clone. This chain uses TRBV28 with TRBJ1-5; D is unresolved. CDR1 MDHEN and CDR2 SYDVKM come from the germline V gene. V lost 1 base and J lost 4, with 8 bases in between. This CDR3 contains 14 residues. In DNA form, the CDR3 reads TGTGCCAGCAGTTTATCCGAGTGGAATCAGCCCCAGCATTTT. This encodes CASSLSEWNQPQHF.

The V and J genes are TRBV5-3 and TRBJ2-3, with 9 bases identical to TRBD1. TRBV5-3 is an ORF, and what it does is uncertain. Trimming took 4 bases from V and 7 from J; bases not matched to a gene: 7. The CDR3 has 14 residues. The chain's CDR3 is CARSGGQGTHTQYF. DNA of the CDR3: TGTGCCAGAAGCGGGGGACAGGGAACGCATACGCAGTATTTT.

J is TRBJ2-2 and V is TRBV5-4, with 8 bases matching TRBD1. This CDR3 has 14 amino acids. The germline gives CDR1 SGHNT, CDR2 YYREEE (reference sequence). V lost 9 bases, J lost 6 bases, and 10 bases stayed unmatched. CDR3 sequence (DNA): TGTGCCATTCGTTCCGGGACAGGTCCCGGGGAGCTGTTTTTT. Translated: CAIRSGTGPGELFF.

The chain is built from TRBV27 and TRBJ1-6, with D perhaps matching TRBD1 (6 bases). Germline CDR1 MNHEY, CDR2 SMNVEV (reference sequence). V lost 2 bases and J lost 7, with 12 bases in between. The CDR3 has 15 amino acids. CDR3 DNA sequence: TGTGCCAGCAGTTTACAGGGGCGGGTGAATTCACCCCTCCACTTT. The encoded protein is CASSLQGRVNSPLHF.

The rearrangement uses TRBV2 and TRBJ2-6; D not certain. This CDR3 has 15 amino acids. V was trimmed by 3 bases and J by 3 bases, leaving 9 bases between them. Germline V lookup: CDR1 SNHLY, CDR2 FYNNEI. CDR3 in DNA: TGTGCCAGCAGTGATGACTCCTTTGGGGCCAACGTCCTGACTTTC. Its translation is CASSDDSFGANVLTF.

The rearrangement joins TRBV19 to TRBJ1-1; 8 bases fit TRBD1. CDR1 and CDR2 (germline): LNHDA, SQIVND (reference sequence). J lost 6 bases, V lost 4 bases, and 7 bases had no gene match. This CDR3 has 14 residues. CDR3 sequence (DNA): TGTGCCAGTAGTACCCGACAGGGGAGTCCTGAAGCTTTCTTT. It is translated as CASSTRQGSPEAFF.

The chain employs TRBV19 and TRBJ1-5; 10 bases line up with TRBD1. CDR1 is LNHDA, CDR2 SQIVND, per germline (reference sequence). The CDR3 consists of 16 residues. J gave up 5 bases and V 1 base, and 5 bases lay outside the gene matches. This CDR3 reads CASSIGDRGVYQPQHF. In DNA form, the CDR3 reads TGTGCCAGTAGTATAGGGGACAGGGGTGTGTATCAGCCCCAGCATTTT.